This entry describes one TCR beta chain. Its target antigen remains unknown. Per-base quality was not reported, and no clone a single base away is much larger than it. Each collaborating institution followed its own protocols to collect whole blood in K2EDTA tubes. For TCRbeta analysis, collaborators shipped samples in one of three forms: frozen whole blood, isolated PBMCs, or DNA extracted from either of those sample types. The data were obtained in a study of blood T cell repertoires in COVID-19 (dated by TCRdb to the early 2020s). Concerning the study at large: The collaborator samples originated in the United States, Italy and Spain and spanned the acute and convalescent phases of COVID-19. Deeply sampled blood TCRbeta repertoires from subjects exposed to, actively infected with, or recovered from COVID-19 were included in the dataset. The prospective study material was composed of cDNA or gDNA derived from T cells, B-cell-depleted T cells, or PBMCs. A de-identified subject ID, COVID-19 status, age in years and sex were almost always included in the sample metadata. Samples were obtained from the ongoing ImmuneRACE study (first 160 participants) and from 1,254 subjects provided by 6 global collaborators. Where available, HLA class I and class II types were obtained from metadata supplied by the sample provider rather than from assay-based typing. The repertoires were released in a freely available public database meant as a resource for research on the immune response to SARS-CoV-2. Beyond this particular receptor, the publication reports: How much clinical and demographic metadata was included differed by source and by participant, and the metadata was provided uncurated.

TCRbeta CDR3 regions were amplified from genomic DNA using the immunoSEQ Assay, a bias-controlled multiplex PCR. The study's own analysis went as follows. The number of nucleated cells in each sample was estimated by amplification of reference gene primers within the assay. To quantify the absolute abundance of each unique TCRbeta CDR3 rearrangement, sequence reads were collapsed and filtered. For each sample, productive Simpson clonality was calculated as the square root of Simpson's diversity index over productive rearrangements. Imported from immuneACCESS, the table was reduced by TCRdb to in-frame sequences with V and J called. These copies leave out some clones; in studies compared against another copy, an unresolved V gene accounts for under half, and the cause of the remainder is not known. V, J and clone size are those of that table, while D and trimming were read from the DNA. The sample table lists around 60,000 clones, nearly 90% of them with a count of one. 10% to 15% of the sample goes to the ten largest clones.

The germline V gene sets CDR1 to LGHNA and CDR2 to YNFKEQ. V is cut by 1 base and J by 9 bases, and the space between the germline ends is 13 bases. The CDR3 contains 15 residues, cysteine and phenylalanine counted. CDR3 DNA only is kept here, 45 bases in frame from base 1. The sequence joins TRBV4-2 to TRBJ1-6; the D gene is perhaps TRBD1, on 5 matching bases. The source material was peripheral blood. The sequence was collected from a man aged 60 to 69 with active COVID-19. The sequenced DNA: TGTGCCAGCAGCCAAGCGAACGGGGGTCTTTCACCCCTCCACTTT. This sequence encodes CASSQANGGLSPLHF.